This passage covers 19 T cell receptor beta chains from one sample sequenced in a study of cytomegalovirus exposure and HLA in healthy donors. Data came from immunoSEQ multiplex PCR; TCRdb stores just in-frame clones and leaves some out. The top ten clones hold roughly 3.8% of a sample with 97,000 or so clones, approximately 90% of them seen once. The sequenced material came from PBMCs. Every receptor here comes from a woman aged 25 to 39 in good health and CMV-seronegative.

The CDR3 sequence is CASSFRAFAGTARNEQYF. The CDR3, as DNA: TGTGCCAGCAGTTTTCGAGCGTTTGCTGGGACAGCGAGAAACGAGCAGTACTTC. The genes are TRBV27 and TRBJ2-7; TRBD1 matches 7 bases. The V segment lost 3 bases and the J segment 5 bases; nucleotides outside the gene matches: 19. The germline CDR1 and CDR2 sequences are MNHEY and SMNVEV (reference sequence). The CDR3 loop spans 18 amino acids.

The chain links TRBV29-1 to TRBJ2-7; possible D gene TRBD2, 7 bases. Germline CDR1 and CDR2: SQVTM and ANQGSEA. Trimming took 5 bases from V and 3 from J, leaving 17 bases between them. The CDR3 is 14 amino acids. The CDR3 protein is CSVSERGAGYEQYF. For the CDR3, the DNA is TGCAGCGTTTCGGAACGGGGGGCGGGCTACGAGCAGTACTTC.

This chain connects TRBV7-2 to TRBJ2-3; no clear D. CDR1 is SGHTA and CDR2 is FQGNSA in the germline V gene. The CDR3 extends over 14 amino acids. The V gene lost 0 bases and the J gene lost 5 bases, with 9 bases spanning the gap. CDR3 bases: TGTGCCAGCAGCTTAGCGCACGGCGGAGATACGCAGTATTTT. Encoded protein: CASSLAHGGDTQYF.

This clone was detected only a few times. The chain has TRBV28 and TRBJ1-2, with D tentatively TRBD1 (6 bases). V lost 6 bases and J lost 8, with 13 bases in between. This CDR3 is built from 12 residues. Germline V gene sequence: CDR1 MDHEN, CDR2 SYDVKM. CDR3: CASRGTGSGYTF. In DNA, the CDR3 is TGTGCCAGCAGGGGCACAGGGAGCGGCTACACCTTC.

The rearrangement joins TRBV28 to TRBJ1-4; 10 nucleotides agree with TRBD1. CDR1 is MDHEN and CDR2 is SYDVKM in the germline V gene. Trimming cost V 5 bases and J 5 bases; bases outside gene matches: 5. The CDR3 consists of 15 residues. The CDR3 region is CASSARTGGNEKLFF. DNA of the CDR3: TGTGCCAGCAGTGCCAGGACAGGGGGAAATGAAAAACTGTTTTTT.

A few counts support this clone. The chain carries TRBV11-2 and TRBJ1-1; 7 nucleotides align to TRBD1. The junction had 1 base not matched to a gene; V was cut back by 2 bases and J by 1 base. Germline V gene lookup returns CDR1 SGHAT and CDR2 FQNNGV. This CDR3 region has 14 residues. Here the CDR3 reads CASSLRTGNTEAFF. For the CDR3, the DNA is TGTGCCAGCAGCTTAAGGACAGGGAACACTGAAGCTTTCTTT. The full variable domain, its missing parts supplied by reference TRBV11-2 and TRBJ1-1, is EAGVAQSPRYKIIEKRQSVAFWCNPISGHATLYWYQQILGQGPKLLIQFQNNGVVDDSQLPKDRFSAERLKGVDSTLKIQPAKLEDSAVYLCASSLRTGNTEAFFGQGTRLTVV.

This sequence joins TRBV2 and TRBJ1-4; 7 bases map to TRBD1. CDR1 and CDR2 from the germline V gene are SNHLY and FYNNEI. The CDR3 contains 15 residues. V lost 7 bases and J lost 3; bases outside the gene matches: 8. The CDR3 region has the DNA TGTGCCAGCATCCGGGGGACAGTCTCTAATGAAAAACTGTTTTTT. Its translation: CASIRGTVSNEKLFF.

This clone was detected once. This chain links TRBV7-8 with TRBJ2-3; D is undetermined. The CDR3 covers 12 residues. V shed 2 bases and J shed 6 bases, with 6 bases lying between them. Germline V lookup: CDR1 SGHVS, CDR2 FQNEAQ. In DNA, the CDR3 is TGTGCCAGCAGCTTAATAGTGGATACGCAGTATTTT. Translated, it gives CASSLIVDTQYF.

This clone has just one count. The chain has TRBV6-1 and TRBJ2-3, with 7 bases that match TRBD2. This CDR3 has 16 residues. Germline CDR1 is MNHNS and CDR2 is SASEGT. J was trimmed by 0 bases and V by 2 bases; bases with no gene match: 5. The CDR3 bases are TGTGCCAGCAGTGAACCGAGGCGGGGGAGCACAGATACGCAGTATTTT. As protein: CASSEPRRGSTDTQYF.

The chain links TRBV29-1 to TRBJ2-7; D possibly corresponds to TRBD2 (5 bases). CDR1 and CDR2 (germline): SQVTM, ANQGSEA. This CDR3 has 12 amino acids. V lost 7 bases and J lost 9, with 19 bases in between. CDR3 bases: TGCAGCGCTGGAAGGGAGTTCCAGAGGCAGTACTTC. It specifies CSAGREFQRQYF.

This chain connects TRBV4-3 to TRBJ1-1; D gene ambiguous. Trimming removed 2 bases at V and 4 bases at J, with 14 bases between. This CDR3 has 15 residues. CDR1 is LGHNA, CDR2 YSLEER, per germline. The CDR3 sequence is CASSQFPFESTEAFF. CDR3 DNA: TGCGCCAGCAGCCAATTCCCCTTTGAGTCCACTGAAGCTTTCTTT.

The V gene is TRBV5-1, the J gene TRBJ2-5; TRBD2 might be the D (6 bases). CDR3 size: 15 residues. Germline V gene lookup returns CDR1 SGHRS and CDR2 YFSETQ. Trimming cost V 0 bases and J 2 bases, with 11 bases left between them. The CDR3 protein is CASSLGVAVQETQYF. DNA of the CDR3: TGCGCCAGCAGCTTGGGGGTAGCGGTACAAGAGACCCAGTACTTC.

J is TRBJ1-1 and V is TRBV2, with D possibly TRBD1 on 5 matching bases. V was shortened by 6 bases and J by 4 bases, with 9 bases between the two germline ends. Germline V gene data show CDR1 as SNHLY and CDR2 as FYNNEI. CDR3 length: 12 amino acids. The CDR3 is CASRAGSTEAFF. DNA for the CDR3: TGTGCCAGCAGAGCAGGGTCCACTGAAGCTTTCTTT.

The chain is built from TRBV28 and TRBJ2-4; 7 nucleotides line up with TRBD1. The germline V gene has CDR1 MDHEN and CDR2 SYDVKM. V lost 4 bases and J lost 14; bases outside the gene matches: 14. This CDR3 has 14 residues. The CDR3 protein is CASSSLGDRRWKYF. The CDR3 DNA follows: TGTGCCAGCAGTTCCCTCGGGGACAGAAGGTGGAAGTACTTC.

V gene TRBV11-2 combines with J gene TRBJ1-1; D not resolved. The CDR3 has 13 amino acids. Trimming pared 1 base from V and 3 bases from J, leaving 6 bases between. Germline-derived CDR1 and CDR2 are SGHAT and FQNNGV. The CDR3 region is CASSLGDYTEAFF. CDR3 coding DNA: TGTGCCAGCAGCTTAGGAGACTACACTGAAGCTTTCTTT.

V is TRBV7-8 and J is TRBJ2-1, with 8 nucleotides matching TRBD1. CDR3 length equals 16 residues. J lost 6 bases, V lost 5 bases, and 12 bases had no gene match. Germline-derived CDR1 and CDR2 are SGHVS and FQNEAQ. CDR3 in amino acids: CASSPPGTGFPNEQFF. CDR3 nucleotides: TGTGCCAGCAGCCCCCCTGGGACAGGATTCCCCAATGAGCAGTTCTTC.

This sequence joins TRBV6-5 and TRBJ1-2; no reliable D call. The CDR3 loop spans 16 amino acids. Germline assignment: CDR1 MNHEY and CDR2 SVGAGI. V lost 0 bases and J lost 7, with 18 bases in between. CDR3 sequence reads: CASSYSHFGRVGGYTF. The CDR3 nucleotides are TGTGCCAGCAGTTACTCTCATTTTGGGAGAGTGGGTGGCTACACCTTC.

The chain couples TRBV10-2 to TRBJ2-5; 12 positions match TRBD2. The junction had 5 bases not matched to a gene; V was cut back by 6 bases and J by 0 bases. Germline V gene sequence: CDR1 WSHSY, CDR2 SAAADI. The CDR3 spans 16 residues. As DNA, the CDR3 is TGCGCCAGCAGCACTACTAGCGGGGGGTACCAAGAGACCCAGTACTTC. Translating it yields CASSTTSGGYQETQYF.

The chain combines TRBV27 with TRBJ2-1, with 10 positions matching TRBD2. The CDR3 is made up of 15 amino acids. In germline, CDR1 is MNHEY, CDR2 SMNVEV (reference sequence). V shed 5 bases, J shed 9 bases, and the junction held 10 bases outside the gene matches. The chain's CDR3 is CASSPGLALQTEQFF. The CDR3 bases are TGTGCCAGCAGTCCGGGACTAGCGCTGCAGACTGAGCAGTTCTTC.